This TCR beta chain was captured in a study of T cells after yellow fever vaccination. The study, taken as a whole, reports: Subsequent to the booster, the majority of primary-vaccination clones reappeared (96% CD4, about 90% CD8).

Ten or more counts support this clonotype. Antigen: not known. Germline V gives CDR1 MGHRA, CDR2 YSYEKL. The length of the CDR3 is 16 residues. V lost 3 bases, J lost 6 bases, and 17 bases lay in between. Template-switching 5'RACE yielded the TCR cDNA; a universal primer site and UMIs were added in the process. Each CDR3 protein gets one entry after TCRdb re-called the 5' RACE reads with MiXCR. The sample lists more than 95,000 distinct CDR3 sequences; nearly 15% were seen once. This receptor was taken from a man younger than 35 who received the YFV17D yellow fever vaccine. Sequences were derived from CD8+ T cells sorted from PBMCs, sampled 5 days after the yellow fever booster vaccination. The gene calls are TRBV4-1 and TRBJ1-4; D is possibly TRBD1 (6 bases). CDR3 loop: CASSQLTGALDEKLFF. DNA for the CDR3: TGCGCCAGCAGCCAGTTGACAGGCGCCCTCGATGAAAAACTGTTTTTT.